These 11 T cell receptor beta chains were sequenced from one sample in a study of cytomegalovirus exposure and HLA in healthy donors. Amplification used 60 Vbeta primers and 13 Jbeta primers. Sequenced by immunoSEQ multiplex PCR; TCRdb stores in-frame clones only, minus some. The sample lists about 98,000 clones, more than 60% occurring once. Material for sequencing was PBMCs. These receptors were collected from a man aged 50 or older in good health and CMV-seronegative.

J is TRBJ1-5 and V is TRBV6-1; 7 bases align to TRBD1. J lost 6 bases, V lost 0 bases, and 2 bases had no gene match. The CDR3 has 14 amino acids. Germline V lookup: CDR1 MNHNS, CDR2 SASEGT. The CDR3 DNA reads TGTGCCAGCAGTGAAGCAGGGGGCGGTCAGCCCCAGCATTTT. Its translation: CASSEAGGGQPQHF.

The chain combines TRBV6-1 with TRBJ1-4; D might be TRBD1 (6 bases). The V and J ends lost 8 bases and 11 bases respectively, with 12 bases between them. CDR3 length equals 11 residues. In germline, CDR1 is MNHNS, CDR2 SASEGT. For the CDR3, the DNA is TGTGCCAGCCCAAACAGGGCCAAACTGTTTTTT. Translated: CASPNRAKLFF.

The V call is TRBV5-1, the J call TRBJ2-5; the D is unclear. CDR3 length: 13 amino acids. Trimming pared 6 bases from V and 2 bases from J, leaving 11 bases between. Germline assignment: CDR1 SGHRS and CDR2 YFSETQ. CDR3 loop: CASTYELQETQYF. CDR3 nucleotides: TGCGCCAGCACCTACGAACTACAAGAGACCCAGTACTTC.

The rearrangement uses TRBV7-9 and TRBJ1-4, with 9 nucleotides matching TRBD1. Germline loops: CDR1 SEHNR, CDR2 FQNEAQ (reference sequence). The V segment lost 5 bases and the J segment 6 bases; nucleotides outside the gene matches: 7. This CDR3 spans 15 amino acids. The CDR3 nucleotides read TGTGCCAGCAGCCGAGCCGGGACAGGGTATGAAAAACTGTTTTTT. This translates into CASSRAGTGYEKLFF.

The V call is TRBV13, the J call TRBJ2-3; D is undetermined. Germline CDR1 is PRHDT and CDR2 is FYEKMQ (reference sequence). The CDR3 is 12 residues long. The germline V and J ends were trimmed by 3 bases and 4 bases, with 5 bases remaining between them. The CDR3 loop reads CASSFGPDTQYF. The CDR3 region has the DNA TGTGCCAGCAGCTTTGGCCCAGATACGCAGTATTTT.

This clone was detected a few times. The chain carries TRBV7-2 and TRBJ2-3; unclear D gene. The V end was cut by 1 base, the J end by 0 bases, with 5 bases between. Germline V lookup: CDR1 SGHTA, CDR2 FQGNSA. This CDR3 is built from 14 residues. Written as DNA, the CDR3 is TGTGCCAGCAGCTTAGTTCCTAGCACAGATACGCAGTATTTT. As protein: CASSLVPSTDTQYF.

The chain couples TRBV6-6 to TRBJ2-1, with a weak D call TRBD2 (6 bases). CDR1 and CDR2 (germline): MNHNY, SVGAGI (reference sequence). Trimming took 11 bases from V and 0 from J, leaving 14 bases between them. CDR3 length: 14 amino acids. The CDR3 sequence is CAAGGSDSYNEQFF. Here the CDR3 DNA reads TGTGCCGCAGGAGGGTCCGACTCCTACAATGAGCAGTTCTTC.

The chain combines TRBV5-5 with TRBJ2-7; possibly TRBD1 for D (5 bases). Germline CDR1 and CDR2: SGHKS and YYEKEE (reference sequence). Trimming pared 3 bases from V and 4 bases from J, leaving 8 bases between. The length of the CDR3 is 12 residues. The CDR3 DNA is TGTGCCAGCAGCTCTAAGGGGTACGAGCAGTACTTC. Amino acid sequence: CASSSKGYEQYF.

The chain recombines TRBV5-4 with TRBJ1-6; 10 bases map to TRBD1. From germline, CDR1 is SGHNT and CDR2 YYREEE (reference sequence). The CDR3 totals 15 residues. V shed 3 bases and J 8 bases; nucleotides not matched to a gene: 5. CDR3 DNA sequence: TGTGCCAGCAGCTCACCGGGACAGGGGCATTCACCCCTCCACTTT. This encodes CASSSPGQGHSPLHF.

The CDR3 reads CASSERRPGGYTF. The CDR3 DNA reads TGTGCCAGCAGTGAACGCCGTCCCGGGGGCTACACCTTC. The chain links TRBV6-1 to TRBJ1-2; D not resolved. With 2 bases removed from V and 8 bases from J, the gap between germline ends came to 12 bases. The CDR3 consists of 13 residues. The germline V gene has CDR1 MNHNS and CDR2 SASEGT.

This clone was observed a handful of times. CDR3 sequence reads: CASSEPSRETQYF. CDR3 sequence (DNA): TGTGCCAGCAGTGAACCCTCCCGGGAGACCCAGTACTTC. The rearrangement joins TRBV6-1 to TRBJ2-5, with D unresolved. Per germline, CDR1 MNHNS and CDR2 SASEGT. Trimming shortened V by 2 bases and J by 5 bases, and 9 bases separated the two germline ends. CDR3 length equals 13 residues.